A single sample is the source of the 16 T cell receptor beta chains below, sequenced in a study of cytomegalovirus exposure and HLA in healthy donors. The PCR was carried out with 60 Vbeta primers and 13 Jbeta primers. Repertoires were generated with immunoSEQ multiplex PCR, while TCRdb's copy carries only in-frame clones and drops some. The sample contains approximately 150,000 clones, about 75% of which appear only once. The sample was PBMCs. These receptor sequences come from a woman in her 30s in good health and CMV-seronegative.

V usage is TRBV30 and J usage is TRBJ1-2; the D gene is possibly TRBD1 (5 bases). V gave up 6 bases and J gave up 1 base, with 15 bases separating them. The CDR3 is 14 residues long. CDR1 and CDR2 (germline): GTSNPN, SVGIG (reference sequence). The CDR3 spells CACQWTHNNYGYTF. The CDR3 DNA follows: TGTGCCTGCCAGTGGACACACAATAACTATGGCTACACCTTC.

The chain joins TRBV29-1 to TRBJ1-2; 7 nucleotides match TRBD1. V was pared by 2 bases and J by 6 bases, with 9 bases of the junction left unmatched. Germline CDR1 and CDR2: SQVTM and ANQGSEA. The CDR3 runs to 14 residues. This CDR3 reads CSVEIQGYEDGYTF. CDR3 coding DNA: TGCAGCGTTGAAATACAGGGGTATGAGGATGGCTACACCTTC.

This chain joins TRBV6-5 and TRBJ1-1, with 7 bases lining up with TRBD1. This CDR3 is 13 amino acids long. Germline CDR1 is MNHEY and CDR2 is SVGAGI. V trimming: 5 bases; J trimming: 11 bases; junction bases outside the gene matches: 11. This CDR3 is CASSGTERLMAFF. The CDR3 bases are TGTGCCAGCAGTGGGACAGAAAGGTTGATGGCTTTCTTT.

The chain recombines TRBV5-6 with TRBJ1-1; possible D gene TRBD1, 5 bases. CDR1 is SGHDT and CDR2 is YYEEEE in the germline V gene. The CDR3 has 13 residues. V shed 2 bases and J shed 3 bases, with 8 bases lying between them. CDR3: CASSFWGDTEAFF. The CDR3, as DNA: TGTGCCAGCAGCTTTTGGGGGGACACTGAAGCTTTCTTT.

This clone was counted a single time. The V gene is TRBV7-8, the J gene TRBJ1-5; the match to TRBD1 covers 7 bases. The CDR3 extends over 15 amino acids. Trimming took 8 bases from V and 0 from J; bases not matched to a gene: 7. CDR1 SGHVS and CDR2 FQNEAQ come from the germline V gene. This CDR3 is CASQGDRNSNQPQHF. Written as DNA, the CDR3 is TGTGCCAGCCAGGGGGACAGAAATAGCAATCAGCCCCAGCATTTT.

Concerning this clone itself: The germline gene is not matched at one end of the junction; a read error may be the cause. V and J are TRBV27 and TRBJ2-2; no clear D gene. The V gene's germline CDR1 is MNHEY and CDR2 SMNVEV (reference sequence). This CDR3 comprises 11 residues. The CDR3 is CASSPAGELFF. The CDR3 nucleotides read TGTGCTAGCAGTCCCGCCGGGGAGCTGTTTTTT.

V usage is TRBV27 and J usage is TRBJ1-1; no reliable D call. The CDR3 is made up of 14 amino acids. CDR1 MNHEY and CDR2 SMNVEV come from the germline V gene (reference sequence). Trimming took off 6 bases at V and 0 bases at J, with 11 bases between the two ends. CDR3 DNA: TGTGCCAGCAGACCCTATACAGTGAACACTGAAGCTTTCTTT. Translating it yields CASRPYTVNTEAFF.

V usage is TRBV6-5 and J usage is TRBJ1-1, with D possibly matching TRBD1 (5 bases). V lost 1 base to trimming and J lost 4 bases, with 10 bases between them. The germline CDR1 and CDR2 sequences are MNHEY and SVGAGI. The CDR3 spans 14 residues. The CDR3 spells CASSYLQGGTEAFF. DNA of the CDR3: TGTGCCAGCAGTTACTTGCAGGGAGGCACTGAAGCTTTCTTT.

There are a few counts of this clone. The CDR3 spells CSALQGIGELFF. CDR3 bases: TGCAGCGCGCTACAGGGAATCGGGGAGCTGTTTTTT. The chain has TRBV29-1 and TRBJ2-2, with a possible D match to TRBD1 (6 bases). The CDR3 sequence is 12 residues long. Trimming removed 7 bases from V and 7 bases from J, with 13 bases in between. Germline CDR1 is SQVTM and CDR2 is ANQGSEA.

CDR3 region: CASSPRDGGSNSPLHF. CDR3 DNA sequence: TGTGCCAGCAGCCCCAGGGACGGCGGGAGCAATTCACCCCTCCACTTT. V usage is TRBV7-2 and J usage is TRBJ1-6; TRBD1 is a possible D gene (5 bases). Trimming stripped 5 bases from V and 7 bases from J, with 18 bases between. Germline lookup yields CDR1 SGHTA and CDR2 FQGNSA. The CDR3 is 16 amino acids.

V is TRBV5-4 and J is TRBJ1-2, with 8 bases that match TRBD1. V lost 0 bases and J lost 4; bases outside the gene matches: 5. The CDR3 covers 15 residues. Germline values: CDR1 SGHNT, CDR2 YYREEE (reference sequence). CDR3 nucleotide sequence: TGTGCCAGCAGCTTGGCAGGGGGCGACGGCTATGGCTACACCTTC. Translation gives CASSLAGGDGYGYTF.

The chain has TRBV6-1 and TRBJ2-1; D ambiguous. Trimming pared 4 bases from V and 9 bases from J, leaving 7 bases between. Looked up from germline, CDR1 is MNHNS and CDR2 is SASEGT. The CDR3 sequence is 11 residues long. CDR3 sequence reads: CASSVRSEQFF. The DNA for the CDR3 is TGTGCCAGCAGTGTAAGGAGTGAGCAGTTCTTC.

The chain is built from TRBV18 and TRBJ1-4, with a weak D call TRBD1 (5 bases). The CDR3 has 14 residues. Germline V gives CDR1 KGHSH, CDR2 LQKENI. Trimming removed 5 bases from V and 2 bases from J, with 9 bases in between. The CDR3 DNA reads TGTGCCAGCTCATTCGACAGCACTAATGAAAAACTGTTTTTT. Its protein product is CASSFDSTNEKLFF.

The chain couples TRBV25-1 to TRBJ1-2; no firm D call. The length of the CDR3 is 17 residues. CDR1 and CDR2 from the germline V gene are MGHDK and SYGVNS. V was trimmed by 3 bases and J by 5 bases, leaving 22 bases between them. CDR3: CASSDEGRSTKEYGYTF. The DNA of the CDR3 is TGTGCCAGCAGTGACGAGGGCCGCTCGACAAAAGAATATGGCTACACCTTC.

The chain joins TRBV14 to TRBJ2-7; 9 bases map to TRBD1. The CDR3 is made up of 16 amino acids. Looked up from germline, CDR1 is SGHDN and CDR2 is FVKESK. With V trimmed by 4 bases and J by 2 bases, 9 bases remained unmatched. CDR3 nucleotide sequence: TGTGCCAGCAGCCCACGGACGGGACAGGGCACCTACGAGCAGTACTTC. Its translation is CASSPRTGQGTYEQYF.

This chain links TRBV19 with TRBJ2-7, with TRBD2 as a possible D gene (6 bases). Trimming removed 1 base at V and 6 bases at J, with 10 bases between. The germline V gene has CDR1 LNHDA and CDR2 SQIVND (reference sequence). CDR3 length: 13 residues. This chain's CDR3 is CASSIAWDSEQYF. CDR3 in DNA: TGTGCCAGTAGTATAGCCTGGGACTCCGAGCAGTACTTC.